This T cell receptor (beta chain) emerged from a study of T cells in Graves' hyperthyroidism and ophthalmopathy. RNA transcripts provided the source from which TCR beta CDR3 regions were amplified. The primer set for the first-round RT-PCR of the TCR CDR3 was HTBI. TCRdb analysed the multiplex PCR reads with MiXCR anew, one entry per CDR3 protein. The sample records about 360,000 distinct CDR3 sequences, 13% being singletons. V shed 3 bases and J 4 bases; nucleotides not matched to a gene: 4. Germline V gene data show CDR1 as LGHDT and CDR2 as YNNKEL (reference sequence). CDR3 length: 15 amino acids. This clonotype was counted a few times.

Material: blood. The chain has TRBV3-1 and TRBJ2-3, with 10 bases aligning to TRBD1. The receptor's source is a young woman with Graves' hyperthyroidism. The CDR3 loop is CASSQGQGWPDTQYF. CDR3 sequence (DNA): TGTGCCAGCAGCCAGGGACAGGGGTGGCCAGATACGCAGTATTTT.